One and the same sample provided the 29 T cell receptor beta chains below, sequenced in a study of T cell responses to AZD1222 COVID-19 vaccine. Sequencing was performed with immunoSEQ multiplex PCR; in TCRdb, only in-frame clones are kept and a portion is missing. The table records around 83,000 clones, roughly nine tenths of them present only once. Source: peripheral blood, taken 28 days after the second AZD1222 dose. The receptors stem from an adult who received the AZD1222 COVID-19 vaccine.

The V gene is TRBV3-1 (or the pseudogene TRBV3-2), the J gene TRBJ1-2, with D possibly matching TRBD1 (6 bases). The germline V and J ends were trimmed by 0 bases and 5 bases, with 13 bases remaining between them. The CDR3 extends over 15 amino acids. CDR1 is LGHDT, CDR2 YNNKEL, per germline (reference sequence). The CDR3 reads CASSQERGLGYGYTF. The CDR3 DNA is TGTGCCAGCAGCCAAGAGCGGGGGCTCGGGTATGGCTACACCTTC.

The chain links TRBV4-3 to TRBJ1-1; D ambiguous. The CDR3 is 15 amino acids. Germline CDR1 and CDR2: LGHNA and YSLEER. The germline V and J ends were trimmed by 0 bases and 1 base, with 9 bases remaining between them. CDR3 region: CASSQDLKRNTEAFF. In nucleotides, the CDR3 is TGCGCCAGCAGCCAAGATCTAAAACGGAACACTGAAGCTTTCTTT.

The V gene is TRBV30, the J gene TRBJ1-6; no reliable D call. Trimming took 4 bases from V and 7 from J, leaving 11 bases between them. The germline gives CDR1 GTSNPN, CDR2 SVGIG (reference sequence). The CDR3 has 13 residues. In DNA form, the CDR3 reads TGTGCCTGGAAGACACAACTCAATTCACCCCTCCACTTT. It yields the protein CAWKTQLNSPLHF.

This clone showed up just a few times. This rearrangement joins TRBV9 to TRBJ1-2, with unresolved D. V lost 7 bases and J 5 bases, leaving 15 bases between the germline ends. This CDR3 has 13 residues. Germline CDR1 and CDR2: SGDLS and YYNGEE. Here the CDR3 DNA reads TGTGCCAGCCAAGCGGAGAGGTCGTATGGCTACACCTTC. As protein: CASQAERSYGYTF.

The chain is built from TRBV28 and TRBJ1-2, with D unclear. Germline loops: CDR1 MDHEN, CDR2 SYDVKM. CDR3 length: 12 amino acids. In DNA, the CDR3 is TGTGCGCGACAAACAGCTAACTATGGCTACACCTTC. As protein: CARQTANYGYTF.

The chain has TRBV5-1 and TRBJ2-7, with D perhaps matching TRBD2 (6 bases). V was cut by 0 bases and J by 7 bases, with 17 bases left in between. The CDR3 loop spans 15 amino acids. The germline gives CDR1 SGHRS, CDR2 YFSETQ. The CDR3 nucleotides read TGCGCCAGCAGCTTGGCCGGGACCGGGGGAGGAGAGCAGTACTTC. It specifies CASSLAGTGGGEQYF.

The chain couples TRBV7-2 to TRBJ1-1, with D perhaps matching TRBD1 (6 bases). The CDR3 has 15 amino acids. The V and J ends lost 0 bases and 1 base respectively, with 9 bases between them. Germline V CDR1 and CDR2: SGHTA, FQGNSA. The CDR3: CASSLAAQGNTEAFF. CDR3 in DNA: TGTGCCAGCAGCTTAGCAGCACAGGGGAACACTGAAGCTTTCTTT.

This chain connects TRBV19 to TRBJ1-5, with 9 bases matching TRBD1. This CDR3 spans 14 amino acids. The germline CDR1 and CDR2 sequences are LNHDA and SQIVND (reference sequence). V lost 4 bases to trimming and J lost 6 bases; unmatched junction nucleotides: 4. The CDR3 DNA reads as TGTGCCAGTAGTACGGACAGGGGCGGTCAGCCCCAGCATTTT. Amino acids: CASSTDRGGQPQHF.

V and J are TRBV19 and TRBJ2-7, with unresolved D. CDR3 size: 15 residues. Trimming removed 5 bases at V and 2 bases at J, with 16 bases between. Germline-derived CDR1 and CDR2 are LNHDA and SQIVND (reference sequence). CDR3 DNA sequence: TGTGCCAGTAGTCGCTCAAGATCCAATCCCTACGAGCAGTACTTC. The encoded protein is CASSRSRSNPYEQYF.

CDR3 bases: TGTGCCAGCAGCCAAGAATTATCCAACACCGGGGAGCTGTTTTTT. It is translated as CASSQELSNTGELFF. The chain couples TRBV3-1 (or the pseudogene TRBV3-2) to TRBJ2-2, with D hard to call. There are 15 residues in the CDR3. The V gene's germline CDR1 is LGHDT and CDR2 YNNKEL (reference sequence). The ends were cut back, 0 bases at V and 2 bases at J, with 7 bases in the middle.

V usage is TRBV28 and J usage is TRBJ2-7, with 9 bases identical to TRBD2. V dropped 3 bases and J dropped 7; count of bases not matched to a gene: 7. Germline lookup yields CDR1 MDHEN and CDR2 SYDVKM. CDR3 length equals 14 residues. The CDR3 DNA follows: TGTGCCAGCAGTTTTTCTGCGGGGGGGCAGGAGCAGTACTTC. Protein: CASSFSAGGQEQYF.

V is TRBV3-1 (or the pseudogene TRBV3-2) and J is TRBJ2-3, with TRBD2 identical over 11 bases. Germline lookup yields CDR1 LGHDT and CDR2 YNNKEL (reference sequence). V trimming: 2 bases; J trimming: 5 bases; junction bases outside the gene matches: 3. The CDR3 runs to 15 residues. CDR3 loop: CASSQLAGGLDTQYF. The CDR3 coding sequence is TGTGCCAGCAGCCAACTAGCGGGGGGATTAGATACGCAGTATTTT.

J is TRBJ2-3 and V is TRBV5-1; 8 bases fit TRBD2. V dropped 2 bases and J dropped 4; count of bases not matched to a gene: 6. Germline CDR1 and CDR2: SGHRS and YFSETQ. The CDR3 covers 15 residues. The CDR3 here is CASSFNGGAPDTQYF. CDR3 nucleotides: TGCGCCAGCAGCTTTAACGGGGGGGCTCCAGATACGCAGTATTTT.

The CDR3 spells CASSLGGRSLSYNEQFF. CDR3 DNA sequence: TGTGCCAGCAGCTTAGGCGGACGATCACTCTCCTACAATGAGCAGTTCTTC. The V gene is TRBV11-3, the J gene TRBJ2-1; D gene ambiguous. V was shortened by 1 base and J by 0 bases, with 13 bases between the two germline ends. This CDR3 has 17 amino acids. From germline, CDR1 is SGHNT and CDR2 YENEEA.

This chain joins TRBV6-5 and TRBJ1-1; D uncertain. The V end was cut by 6 bases, the J end by 4 bases, with 12 bases between. The germline V gene has CDR1 MNHEY and CDR2 SVGAGI. The CDR3 is made up of 13 amino acids. In nucleotides, the CDR3 is TGTGCCAGCAGCGTCGGCCGTTCCACTGAAGCTTTCTTT. Residues: CASSVGRSTEAFF.

The rearrangement joins TRBV7-9 to TRBJ1-5; no firm D call. Germline V gene lookup returns CDR1 SEHNR and CDR2 FQNEAQ (reference sequence). V was shortened by 5 bases and J by 0 bases, with 14 bases between the two germline ends. The CDR3 extends over 16 amino acids. The CDR3 nucleotides read TGTGCCAGCAGCCCTGGCGGACCGTATAGCAATCAGCCCCAGCATTTT. Amino acids: CASSPGGPYSNQPQHF.

The chain carries TRBV5-5 and TRBJ2-2; TRBD2 agrees at 11 bases. J was trimmed by 0 bases and V by 4 bases; bases with no gene match: 5. CDR3 length: 17 amino acids. Germline V gene data show CDR1 as SGHKS and CDR2 as YYEKEE (reference sequence). CDR3 sequence reads: CASSGLAGGPNTGELFF. DNA of the CDR3: TGTGCCAGCAGCGGATTAGCGGGGGGGCCGAACACCGGGGAGCTGTTTTTT. The complete variable domain, with remaining parts taken from reference TRBV5-5 and TRBJ2-2, reads DAGVTQSPTHLIKTRGQQVTLRCSPISGHKSVSWYQQVLGQGPQFIFQYYEKEERGRGNFPDRFSARQFPNYSSELNVNALLLGDSALYLCASSGLAGGPNTGELFFGEGSRLTVL.

This clone was counted once. The V and J genes are TRBV10-2 and TRBJ2-1, with D possibly called TRBD1 or TRBD2 (5 bases each). Germline CDR1 WSHSY, CDR2 SAAADI. The V end was cut by 2 bases, the J end by 10 bases, with 6 bases between. The CDR3 loop spans 11 amino acids. DNA of the CDR3: TGCGCCAGCAGTGAGGGGGGAGAGCAGTTCTTC. This gives the protein CASSEGGEQFF.

The chain combines TRBV30 with TRBJ1-6; D not certain. CDR1 and CDR2 from the germline V gene are GTSNPN and SVGIG (reference sequence). The CDR3 is 14 residues long. The V gene lost 1 base and the J gene lost 4 bases, with 8 bases spanning the gap. CDR3 amino acids: CAWSDGPYNSPLHF. CDR3 nucleotide sequence: TGTGCCTGGAGTGATGGACCGTATAATTCACCCCTCCACTTT.

This sequence joins TRBV11-2 and TRBJ1-1; possibly TRBD1 for D (6 bases). The ends were cut back, 5 bases at V and 4 bases at J, with 17 bases in the middle. The CDR3 contains 15 residues. CDR1 and CDR2 (germline): SGHAT, FQNNGV. The CDR3 bases are TGTGCCAGCAGCCCCACGGCGGGGGCGGGCACTGAAGCTTTCTTT. Encoded protein: CASSPTAGAGTEAFF. Full variable domain (rest looked up from reference TRBV11-2 and TRBJ1-1): EAGVAQSPRYKIIEKRQSVAFWCNPISGHATLYWYQQILGQGPKLLIQFQNNGVVDDSQLPKDRFSAERLKGVDSTLKIQPAKLEDSAVYLCASSPTAGAGTEAFFGQGTRLTVV.

The V and J genes are TRBV3-1 (or the pseudogene TRBV3-2) and TRBJ1-2; D remains ambiguous. Germline V CDR1 and CDR2: LGHDT, YNNKEL (reference sequence). This CDR3 contains 14 residues. The V gene lost 4 bases and the J gene lost 8 bases, with 17 bases spanning the gap. The CDR3 here is CASSRGRVENGYTF. The CDR3 nucleotides read TGTGCCAGCAGCCGTGGACGGGTGGAGAACGGCTACACCTTC.

CDR3 residues: CASSQTGRHGYTF. The CDR3 coding sequence is TGTGCCAGCAGCCAGACAGGGCGGCACGGCTACACCTTC. The chain is built from TRBV6-6 and TRBJ1-2; 7 bases align to TRBD1. The CDR3 runs to 13 residues. J was trimmed by 8 bases and V by 6 bases; bases with no gene match: 9. Per germline, CDR1 MNHNY and CDR2 SVGAGI (reference sequence).

The chain carries TRBV29-1 and TRBJ2-1; TRBD1 aligns across 10 bases. There are 15 residues in the CDR3. Per the germline V gene, CDR1 is SQVTM and CDR2 is ANQGSEA. V was pared by 7 bases and J by 4 bases, with 10 bases of the junction left unmatched. CDR3 in amino acids: CSASGQGSGYNEQFF. CDR3 nucleotide sequence: TGCAGCGCATCGGGACAGGGGAGTGGATACAATGAGCAGTTCTTC.

The J gene is TRBJ1-2, the V gene TRBV12-3 or TRBV12-4; no firm D call. V lost 6 bases and J lost 7, with 12 bases in between. The CDR3 covers 12 residues. The CDR3 spells CASRVANGGYTF. The CDR3 DNA reads as TGTGCCAGCAGGGTTGCGAACGGTGGCTACACCTTC.

The chain couples TRBV5-1 to TRBJ2-7, with 10 bases fitting TRBD1. J was trimmed by 1 base and V by 5 bases; bases with no gene match: 6. The length of the CDR3 is 15 residues. Germline assignment: CDR1 SGHRS and CDR2 YFSETQ. CDR3 residues: CASRTGTGVSYEQYF. CDR3 DNA: TGCGCCAGCAGAACCGGGACAGGGGTTTCCTACGAGCAGTACTTC.

The J gene is TRBJ2-5, the V gene TRBV14, with D perhaps matching TRBD2 (7 bases). The CDR3 is 17 residues long. Germline values: CDR1 SGHDN, CDR2 FVKESK. Trimming shortened V by 0 bases and J by 1 base, and 15 bases separated the two germline ends. Here the CDR3 DNA reads TGTGCCAGCAGCCAAGATCTAGGGGGACTAACCCAAGAGACCCAGTACTTC. Translated: CASSQDLGGLTQETQYF. The variable domain in full, completed from reference TRBV14 and TRBJ2-5, reads EAGVTQFPSHSVIEKGQTVTLRCDPISGHDNLYWYRRVMGKEIKFLLHFVKESKQDESGMPNNRFLAERTGGTYSTLKVQPAELEDSGVYFCASSQDLGGLTQETQYFGPGTRLLVL.

This sequence joins TRBV19 and TRBJ2-4, with 8 bases that match TRBD1. CDR3 length: 16 residues. Trimming at V came to 2 bases and at J to 1 base, leaving 4 bases not matched to a gene. Germline V gene sequence: CDR1 LNHDA, CDR2 SQIVND (reference sequence). CDR3 residues: CASSIQGAIAKNIQYF. The CDR3 DNA is TGTGCCAGTAGTATACAGGGGGCGATCGCCAAAAACATTCAGTACTTC.

The chain carries TRBV13 and TRBJ1-1, with D hard to call. Germline-derived CDR1 and CDR2 are PRHDT and FYEKMQ (reference sequence). V was clipped by 4 bases and J by 3 bases, with 9 bases between them. The CDR3 length is 13 residues. The CDR3, as DNA: TGTGCCAGCAGCTCTTGGAGAGACACTGAAGCTTTCTTT. Its translation: CASSSWRDTEAFF.

This clone has only one observation. This CDR3 is CASERGNEQFF. As DNA, the CDR3 is TGTGCCAGCGAAAGGGGAAATGAGCAGTTCTTC. The chain carries TRBV6-5 and TRBJ2-1; D perhaps matches TRBD1 (5 bases). The CDR3 has 11 amino acids. V lost 8 bases, J lost 7 bases, and 9 bases lay in between. The germline gives CDR1 MNHEY, CDR2 SVGAGI.